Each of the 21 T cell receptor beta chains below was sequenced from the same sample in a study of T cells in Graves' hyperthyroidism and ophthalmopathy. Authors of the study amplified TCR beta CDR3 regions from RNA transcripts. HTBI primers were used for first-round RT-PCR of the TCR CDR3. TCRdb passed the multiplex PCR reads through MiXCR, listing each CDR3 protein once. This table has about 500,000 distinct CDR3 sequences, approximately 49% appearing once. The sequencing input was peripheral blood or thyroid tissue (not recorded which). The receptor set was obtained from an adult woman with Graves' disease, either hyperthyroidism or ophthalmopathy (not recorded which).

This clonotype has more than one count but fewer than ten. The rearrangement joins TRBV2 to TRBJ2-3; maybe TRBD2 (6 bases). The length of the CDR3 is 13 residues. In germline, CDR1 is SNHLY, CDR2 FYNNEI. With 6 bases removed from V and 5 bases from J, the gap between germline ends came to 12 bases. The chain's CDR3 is CASSLTGVDTQYF. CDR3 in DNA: TGTGCCAGCAGCCTCACGGGGGTAGATACGCAGTATTTT.

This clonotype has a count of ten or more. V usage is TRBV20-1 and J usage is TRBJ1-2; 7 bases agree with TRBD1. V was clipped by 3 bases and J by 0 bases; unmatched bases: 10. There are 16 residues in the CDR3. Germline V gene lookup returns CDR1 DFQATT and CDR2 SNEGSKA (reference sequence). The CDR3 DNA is TGCAGTGCTAGGGTAAATTGGGACAGTGCTAACTATGGCTACACCTTC. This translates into CSARVNWDSANYGYTF.

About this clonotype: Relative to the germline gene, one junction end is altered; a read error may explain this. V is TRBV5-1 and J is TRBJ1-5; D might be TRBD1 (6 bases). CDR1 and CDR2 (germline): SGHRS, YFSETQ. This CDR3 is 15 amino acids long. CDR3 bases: TGTGCCAGCAGTCAAACGGGGGCTGGCAATCAGCCCCAGCATTTT. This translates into CASSQTGAGNQPQHF. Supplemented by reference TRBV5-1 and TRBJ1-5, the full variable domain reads KAGVTQTPRYLIKTRGQQVTLSCSPISGHRSVSWYQQTPGQGLQFLFEYFSETQRNKGNFPGRFSGRQFSNSRSEMNVSTLELGDSALYLCASSQTGAGNQPQHFGDGTRLSIL.

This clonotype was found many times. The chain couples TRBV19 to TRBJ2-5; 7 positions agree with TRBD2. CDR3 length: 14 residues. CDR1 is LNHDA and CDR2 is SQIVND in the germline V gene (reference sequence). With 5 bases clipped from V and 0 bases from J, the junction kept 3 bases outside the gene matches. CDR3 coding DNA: TGTGCCAGTAGTCCAGCGGGGCACCAAGAGACCCAGTACTTC. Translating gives CASSPAGHQETQYF.

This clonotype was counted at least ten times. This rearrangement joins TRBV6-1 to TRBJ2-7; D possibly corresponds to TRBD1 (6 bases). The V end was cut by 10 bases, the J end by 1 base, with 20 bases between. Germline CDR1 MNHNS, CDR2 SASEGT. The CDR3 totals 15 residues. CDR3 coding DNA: TGTGCCATCGCTTCAAACAGGGTAGGGTCCTACGAGCAGTACTTC. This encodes CAIASNRVGSYEQYF.

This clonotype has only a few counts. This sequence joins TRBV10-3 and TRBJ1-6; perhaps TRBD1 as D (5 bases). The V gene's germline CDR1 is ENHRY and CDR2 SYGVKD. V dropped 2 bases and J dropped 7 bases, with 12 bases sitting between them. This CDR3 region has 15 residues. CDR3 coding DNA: TGTGCCATCAGTGAGAGGGGTCTGACAAATTCACCCCTCCACTTT. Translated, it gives CAISERGLTNSPLHF.

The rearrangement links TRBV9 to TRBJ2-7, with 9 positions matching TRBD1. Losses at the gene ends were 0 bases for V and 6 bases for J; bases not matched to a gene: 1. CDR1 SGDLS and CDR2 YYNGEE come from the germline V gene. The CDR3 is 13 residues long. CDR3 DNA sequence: TGTGCCAGCAGCGTAGAGACAGGGGGCGAGCAGTACTTC. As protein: CASSVETGGEQYF.

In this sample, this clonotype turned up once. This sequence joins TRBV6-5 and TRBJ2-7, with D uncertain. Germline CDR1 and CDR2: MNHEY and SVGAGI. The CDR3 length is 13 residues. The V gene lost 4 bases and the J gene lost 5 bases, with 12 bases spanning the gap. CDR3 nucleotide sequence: TGTGCCAGCAGTTCCTCTACCAATAACGAGCAGTACTTC. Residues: CASSSSTNNEQYF.

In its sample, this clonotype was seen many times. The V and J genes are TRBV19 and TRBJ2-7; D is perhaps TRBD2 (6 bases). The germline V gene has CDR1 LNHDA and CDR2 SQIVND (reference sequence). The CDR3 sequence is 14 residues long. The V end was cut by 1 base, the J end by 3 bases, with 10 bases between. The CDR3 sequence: CASSIAGGVYEQYF. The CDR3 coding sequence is TGTGCCAGTAGTATAGCCGGGGGAGTCTACGAGCAGTACTTC.

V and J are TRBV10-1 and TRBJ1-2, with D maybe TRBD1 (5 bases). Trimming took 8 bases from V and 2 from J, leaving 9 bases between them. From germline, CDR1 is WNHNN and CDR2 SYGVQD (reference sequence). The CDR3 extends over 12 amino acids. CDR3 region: CASRDRNYGYTF. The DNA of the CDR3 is TGCGCCAGCCGAGACAGAAACTATGGCTACACCTTC.

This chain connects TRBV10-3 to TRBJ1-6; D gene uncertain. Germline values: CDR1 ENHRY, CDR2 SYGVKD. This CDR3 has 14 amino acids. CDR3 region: CTTSAIPPNSPLHF. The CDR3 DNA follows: TGTACCACCTCGGCCATACCCCCAAATTCACCCCTCCACTTT.

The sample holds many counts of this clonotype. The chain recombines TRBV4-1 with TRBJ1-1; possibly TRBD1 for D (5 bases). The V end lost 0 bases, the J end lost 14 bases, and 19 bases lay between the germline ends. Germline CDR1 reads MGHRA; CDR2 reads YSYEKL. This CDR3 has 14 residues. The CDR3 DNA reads TGCGCCAGCAGCCAAGATGCCGGGGGGGTTACGAGGTTCTTT. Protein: CASSQDAGGVTRFF.

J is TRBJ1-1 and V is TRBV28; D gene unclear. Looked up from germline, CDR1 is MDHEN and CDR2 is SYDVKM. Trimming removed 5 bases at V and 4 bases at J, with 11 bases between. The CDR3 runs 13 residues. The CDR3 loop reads CASSDLMATEAFF. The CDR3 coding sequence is TGTGCCAGCAGTGATCTTATGGCCACTGAAGCTTTCTTT.

The CDR3 spells CAISGYTGGGNNQPQHF. The CDR3 bases are TGTGCCATCAGCGGTTATACAGGGGGAGGAAACAATCAGCCCCAGCATTTT. V gene TRBV10-3 combines with J gene TRBJ1-5; 8 bases line up with TRBD1. CDR1 and CDR2 (germline): ENHRY, SYGVKD. The CDR3 totals 17 residues. The V gene end was trimmed by 6 bases and the J gene end by 3 bases; junction bases not matched to a gene: 13.

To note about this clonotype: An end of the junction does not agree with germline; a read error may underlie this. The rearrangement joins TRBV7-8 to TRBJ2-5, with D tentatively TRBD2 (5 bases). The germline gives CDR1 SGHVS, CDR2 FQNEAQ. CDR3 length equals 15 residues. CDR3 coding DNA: TGTGCCAGCAGCTTATCCCGGACTCACCAAGAGCCCCAGTACTTC. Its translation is CASSLSRTHQEPQYF.

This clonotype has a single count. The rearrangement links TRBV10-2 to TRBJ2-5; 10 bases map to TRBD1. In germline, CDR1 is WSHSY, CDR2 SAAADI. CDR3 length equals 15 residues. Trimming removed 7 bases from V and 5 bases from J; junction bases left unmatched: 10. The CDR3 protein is CASTEGDRGGETQYF. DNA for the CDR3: TGCGCCAGCACCGAAGGGGACAGGGGTGGCGAGACCCAGTACTTC.

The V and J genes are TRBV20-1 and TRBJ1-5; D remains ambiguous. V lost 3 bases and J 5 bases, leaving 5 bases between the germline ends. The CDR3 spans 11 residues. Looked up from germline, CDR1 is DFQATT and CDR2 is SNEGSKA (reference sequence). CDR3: CSARGDQPQHF. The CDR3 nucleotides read TGCAGTGCTAGGGGCGATCAGCCCCAGCATTTT.

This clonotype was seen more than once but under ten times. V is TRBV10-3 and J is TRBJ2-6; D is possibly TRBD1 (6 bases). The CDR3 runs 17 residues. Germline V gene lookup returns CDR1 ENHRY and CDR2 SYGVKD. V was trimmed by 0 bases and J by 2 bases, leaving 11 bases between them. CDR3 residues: CAISESSPGAGANVLTF. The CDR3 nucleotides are TGTGCCATCAGTGAGTCGTCGCCAGGGGCTGGGGCCAACGTCCTGACTTTC.

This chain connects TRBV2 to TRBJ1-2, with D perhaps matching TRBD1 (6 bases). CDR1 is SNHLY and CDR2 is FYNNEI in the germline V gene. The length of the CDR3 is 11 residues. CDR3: CTRQESYGYTF. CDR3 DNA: TGTACCCGACAGGAATCCTATGGCTACACCTTC.

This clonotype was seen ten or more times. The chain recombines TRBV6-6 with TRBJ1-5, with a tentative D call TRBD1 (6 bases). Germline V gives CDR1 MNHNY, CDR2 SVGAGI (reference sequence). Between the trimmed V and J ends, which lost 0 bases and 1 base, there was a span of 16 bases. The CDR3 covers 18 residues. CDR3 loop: CASSYSIGPTGSNQPQHF. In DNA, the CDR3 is TGTGCCAGCAGTTACTCAATCGGACCCACAGGGAGCAATCAGCCCCAGCATTTT.

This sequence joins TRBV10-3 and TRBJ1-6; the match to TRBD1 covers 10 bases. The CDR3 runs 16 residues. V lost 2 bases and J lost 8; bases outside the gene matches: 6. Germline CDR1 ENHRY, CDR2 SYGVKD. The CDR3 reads CAISEATGTGDSPLHF. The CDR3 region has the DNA TGTGCCATCAGTGAGGCGACAGGGACAGGGGATTCACCCCTCCACTTT.